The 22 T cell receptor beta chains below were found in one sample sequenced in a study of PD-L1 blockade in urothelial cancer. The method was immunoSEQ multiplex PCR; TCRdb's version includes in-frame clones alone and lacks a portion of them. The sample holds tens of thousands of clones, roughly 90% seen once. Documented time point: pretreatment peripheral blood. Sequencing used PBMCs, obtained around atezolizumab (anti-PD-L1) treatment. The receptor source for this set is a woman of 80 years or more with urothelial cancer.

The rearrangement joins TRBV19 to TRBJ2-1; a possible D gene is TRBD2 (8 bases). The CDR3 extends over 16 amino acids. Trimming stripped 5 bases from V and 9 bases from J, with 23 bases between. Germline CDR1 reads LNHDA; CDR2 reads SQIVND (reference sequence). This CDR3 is CASSLGAGGLVSEQFF. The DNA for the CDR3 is TGTGCCAGTAGTTTAGGGGCAGGGGGACTAGTGAGTGAGCAGTTCTTC.

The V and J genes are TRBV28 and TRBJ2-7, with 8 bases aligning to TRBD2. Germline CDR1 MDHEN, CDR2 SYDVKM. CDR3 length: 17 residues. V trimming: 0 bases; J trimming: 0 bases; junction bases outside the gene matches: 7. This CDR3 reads CASSLWGSGDGSYEQYF. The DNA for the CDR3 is TGTGCCAGCAGTTTATGGGGTAGCGGGGATGGCTCCTACGAGCAGTACTTC.

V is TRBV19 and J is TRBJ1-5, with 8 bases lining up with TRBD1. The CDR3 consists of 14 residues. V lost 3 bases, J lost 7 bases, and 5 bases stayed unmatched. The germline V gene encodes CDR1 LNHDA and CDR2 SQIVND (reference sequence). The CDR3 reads CASSIDRGGQPQHF. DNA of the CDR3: TGTGCCAGTAGTATCGACAGGGGTGGCCAGCCCCAGCATTTT.

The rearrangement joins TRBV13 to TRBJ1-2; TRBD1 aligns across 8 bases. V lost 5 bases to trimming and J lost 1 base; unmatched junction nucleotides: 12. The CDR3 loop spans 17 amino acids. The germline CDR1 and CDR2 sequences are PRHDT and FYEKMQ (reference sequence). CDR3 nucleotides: TGTGCCAGCAGCATCACCGGGACAGGCGGATATAACTATGGCTACACCTTC. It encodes CASSITGTGGYNYGYTF.

Written as DNA, the CDR3 is TGTGCCAGCAGTGAGTGGGATCGGGGTAGACCTGAAGCTTTCTTT. Translating it yields CASSEWDRGRPEAFF. The chain couples TRBV2 to TRBJ1-1; D is uncertain. The V gene lost 3 bases and the J gene lost 6 bases, with 17 bases spanning the gap. The CDR3 is 15 amino acids. CDR1 and CDR2 (germline): SNHLY, FYNNEI.

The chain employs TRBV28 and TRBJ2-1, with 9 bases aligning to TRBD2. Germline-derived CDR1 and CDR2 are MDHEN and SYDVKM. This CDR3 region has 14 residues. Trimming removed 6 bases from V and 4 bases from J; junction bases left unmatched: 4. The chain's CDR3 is CASRTSGYYNEQFF. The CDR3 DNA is TGTGCCAGCAGAACTAGCGGGTATTACAATGAGCAGTTCTTC. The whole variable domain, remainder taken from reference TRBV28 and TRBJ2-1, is DVKVTQSSRYLVKRTGEKVFLECVQDMDHENMFWYRQDPGLGLRLIYFSYDVKMKEKGDIPEGYSVSREKKERFSLILESASTNQTSMYLCASRTSGYYNEQFFGPGTRLTVL.

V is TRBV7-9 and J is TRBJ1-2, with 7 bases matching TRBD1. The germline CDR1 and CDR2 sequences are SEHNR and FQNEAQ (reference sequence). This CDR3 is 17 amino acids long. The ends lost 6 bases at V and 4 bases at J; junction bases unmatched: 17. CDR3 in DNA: TGTGCCAGCAGACCTGGGGGACAGAAGAACACCAGCTATGGCTACACCTTC. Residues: CASRPGGQKNTSYGYTF.

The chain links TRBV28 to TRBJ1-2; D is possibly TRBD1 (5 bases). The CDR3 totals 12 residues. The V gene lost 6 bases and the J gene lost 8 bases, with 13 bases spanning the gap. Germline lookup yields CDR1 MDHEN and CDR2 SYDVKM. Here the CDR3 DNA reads TGTGCCAGCAGCAGGGACTTCATAGGCTACACCTTC. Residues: CASSRDFIGYTF.

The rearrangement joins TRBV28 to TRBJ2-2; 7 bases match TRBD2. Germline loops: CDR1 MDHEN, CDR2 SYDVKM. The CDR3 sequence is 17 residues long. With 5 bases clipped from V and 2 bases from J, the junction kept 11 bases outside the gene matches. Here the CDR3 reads CASSPPGWGGNTGELFF. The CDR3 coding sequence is TGTGCCAGCAGTCCTCCCGGCTGGGGGGGTAACACCGGGGAGCTGTTTTTT.

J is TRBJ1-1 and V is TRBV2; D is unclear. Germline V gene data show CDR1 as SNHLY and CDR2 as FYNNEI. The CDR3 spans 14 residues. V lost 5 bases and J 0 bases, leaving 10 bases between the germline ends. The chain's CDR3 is CASSIDKMNTEAFF. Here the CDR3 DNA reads TGTGCCAGCAGTATCGACAAGATGAACACTGAAGCTTTCTTT.

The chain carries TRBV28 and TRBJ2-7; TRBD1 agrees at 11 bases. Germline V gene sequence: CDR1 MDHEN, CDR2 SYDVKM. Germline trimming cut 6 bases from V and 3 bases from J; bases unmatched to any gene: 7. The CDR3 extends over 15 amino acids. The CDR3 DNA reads TGTGCCAGCAGAATGGACAGGGGGCGCATCTACGAGCAGTACTTC. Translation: CASRMDRGRIYEQYF.

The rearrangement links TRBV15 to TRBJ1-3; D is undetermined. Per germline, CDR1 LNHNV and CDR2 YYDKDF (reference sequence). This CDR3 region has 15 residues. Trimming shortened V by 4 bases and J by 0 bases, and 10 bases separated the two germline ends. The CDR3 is CATSMRSSSGNTIYF. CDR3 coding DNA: TGTGCCACCAGCATGAGGAGCAGCTCTGGAAACACCATATATTTT.

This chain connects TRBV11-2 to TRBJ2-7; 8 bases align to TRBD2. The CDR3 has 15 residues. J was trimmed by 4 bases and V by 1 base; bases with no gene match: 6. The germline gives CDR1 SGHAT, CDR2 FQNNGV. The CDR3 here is CASSLARGRMYEQYF. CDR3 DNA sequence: TGTGCCAGCAGCTTAGCGCGCGGGAGGATGTACGAGCAGTACTTC.

The DNA for the CDR3 is TGTGCCAGCAGCTTACGGGACAGGGTGGGAAATGAGCAGTTCTTC. It encodes CASSLRDRVGNEQFF. The rearrangement uses TRBV7-3 and TRBJ2-1; 9 bases are a match to TRBD1. Germline CDR1 SGHTA, CDR2 FQGTGA. The V and J ends lost 2 bases and 7 bases, in that order; junction bases with no gene match: 6. The CDR3 length is 15 residues. Looking up the rest from reference TRBV7-3 and TRBJ2-1 gives the full variable domain: GAGVSQTPSNKVTEKGKYVELRCDPISGHTALYWYRQSLGQGPEFLIYFQGTGAADDSGLPNDRFFAVRPEGSVSTLKIQRTERGDSAVYLCASSLRDRVGNEQFFGPGTRLTVL.

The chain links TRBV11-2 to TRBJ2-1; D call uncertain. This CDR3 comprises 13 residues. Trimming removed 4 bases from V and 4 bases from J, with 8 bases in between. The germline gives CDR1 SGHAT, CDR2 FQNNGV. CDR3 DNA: TGTGCCAGCAGCTCGGCTAGGTACAATGAGCAGTTCTTC. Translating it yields CASSSARYNEQFF.

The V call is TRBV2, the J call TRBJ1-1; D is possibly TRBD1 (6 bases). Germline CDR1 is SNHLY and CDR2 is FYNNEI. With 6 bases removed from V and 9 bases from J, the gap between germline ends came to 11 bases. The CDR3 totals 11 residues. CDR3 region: CASRQGWQAFF. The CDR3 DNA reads TGTGCCAGCAGACAGGGTTGGCAAGCTTTCTTT.

CDR3 in amino acids: CASSLGQGFSYEQYF. Written as DNA, the CDR3 is TGTGCCAGCAGCTTGGGGCAGGGCTTCTCCTACGAGCAGTACTTC. This chain links TRBV5-6 with TRBJ2-7; weak D call: TRBD1 (5 bases). CDR1 SGHDT and CDR2 YYEEEE come from the germline V gene. The CDR3 sequence is 15 residues long. The V and J ends lost 0 bases and 0 bases respectively, with 10 bases between them. Using reference TRBV5-6 and TRBJ2-7 for the parts outside the CDR3, the full variable domain is DAGVTQSPTHLIKTRGQQVTLRCSPKSGHDTVSWYQQALGQGPQFIFQYYEEEERQRGNFPDRFSGHQFPNYSSELNVNALLLGDSALYLCASSLGQGFSYEQYFGPGTRLTVT.

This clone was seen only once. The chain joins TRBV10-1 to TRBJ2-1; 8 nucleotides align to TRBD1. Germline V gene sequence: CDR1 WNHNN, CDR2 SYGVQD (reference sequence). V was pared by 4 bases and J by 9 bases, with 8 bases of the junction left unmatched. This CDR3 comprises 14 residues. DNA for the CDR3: TGCGCCAGCAGTGGACTATTACAGGGGGGTGAGCAGTTCTTC. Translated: CASSGLLQGGEQFF.

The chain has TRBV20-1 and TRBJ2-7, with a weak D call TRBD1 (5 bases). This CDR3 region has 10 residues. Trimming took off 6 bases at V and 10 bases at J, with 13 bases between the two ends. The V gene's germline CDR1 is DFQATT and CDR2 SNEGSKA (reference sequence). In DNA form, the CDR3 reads TGCAGTGCCAAGACAGAGCCTCAGTACTTC. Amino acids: CSAKTEPQYF.

The CDR3 DNA reads as TGTGCCAGCAGCTCCGCTGACGGGGCAGATACGCAGTATTTT. Protein: CASSSADGADTQYF. The chain couples TRBV5-6 to TRBJ2-3; D is perhaps TRBD2 (5 bases). The V gene's germline CDR1 is SGHDT and CDR2 YYEEEE. Trimming pared 3 bases from V and 4 bases from J, leaving 12 bases between. The CDR3 extends over 14 amino acids.

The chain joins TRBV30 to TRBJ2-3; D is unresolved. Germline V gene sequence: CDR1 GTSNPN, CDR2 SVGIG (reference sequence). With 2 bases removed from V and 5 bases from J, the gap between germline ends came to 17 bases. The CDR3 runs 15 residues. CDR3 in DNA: TGTGCCTGGAGTACTGTGAGTAAGATTGGAGATACGCAGTATTTT. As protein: CAWSTVSKIGDTQYF.

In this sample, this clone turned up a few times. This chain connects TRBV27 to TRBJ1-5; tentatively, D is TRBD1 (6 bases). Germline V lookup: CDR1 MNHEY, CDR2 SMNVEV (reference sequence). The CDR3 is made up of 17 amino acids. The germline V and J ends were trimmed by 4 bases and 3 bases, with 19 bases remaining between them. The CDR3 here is CASSSLYPGQANQPQHF. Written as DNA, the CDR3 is TGTGCCAGCAGTTCTCTATACCCGGGACAAGCCAATCAGCCCCAGCATTTT.